The 2 T cell receptor beta chains listed next were all sequenced from one sample in a study of CD8 T cells in ankylosing spondylitis. MiXCR, applied by TCRdb to the 5' RACE reads, yields one record per CDR3 protein. The sample comprises approximately 140,000 distinct CDR3 sequences, over 15% of which are singletons, and 30% to 35% rests with the top ten. Study-wide results and caveats: For ankylosing spondylitis blood, a TCR beta motif of 7 or 8 highly homologous variants appeared characteristic.

No cognate antigen is known for these TCRs. The sequenced material came from blood, either unsorted or a sorted T cell fraction (not recorded which). Every receptor here comes from a male donor with ankylosing spondylitis.

This clonotype was seen only a few times. J is TRBJ1-1 and V is TRBV20-1; D unclear. CDR1 DFQATT and CDR2 SNEGSKA come from the germline V gene (reference sequence). With 2 bases removed from V and 2 bases from J, the gap between germline ends came to 3 bases. CDR3 length: 11 amino acids. The CDR3 protein is CSARINTEAFF. As DNA, the CDR3 is TGCAGTGCTAGAATAAACACTGAAGCTTTCTTT.

The rearrangement uses TRBV7-9 and TRBJ2-1; 7 bases are shared with TRBD2. With V trimmed by 5 bases and J by 3 bases, 7 bases remained unmatched. The CDR3 extends over 15 amino acids. Germline CDR1 SEHNR, CDR2 FQNEAQ (reference sequence). The CDR3 is CASSPLAGNYNEQFF. In DNA, the CDR3 is TGTGCCAGCAGCCCTTTAGCGGGCAACTACAATGAGCAGTTCTTC.